What follows are 5 T cell receptor beta chains derived from one specimen sequenced in a study of cytomegalovirus exposure and HLA in healthy donors. The PCR used 60 Vbeta and 13 Jbeta primers. Here immunoSEQ multiplex PCR was the method, and the copy in TCRdb shows in-frame clones only, minus some. The data contain about 86,000 clones, 60% to 80% of them singletons. The sequenced material came from PBMCs. The source is a man aged 55 to 70 in good health and CMV-seronegative.

V and J are TRBV10-2 and TRBJ2-7; 7 bases fit TRBD1. The CDR3 length is 14 residues. From germline, CDR1 is WSHSY and CDR2 SAAADI. V gave up 7 bases and J gave up 4 bases; unmatched junction bases: 10. The DNA for the CDR3 is TGCGCCAGCAAGTCCCGGGACAGACAGTACGAGCAGTACTTC. Protein product: CASKSRDRQYEQYF.

This clone came up a few times. The chain recombines TRBV5-4 with TRBJ2-7; no definite D call. This CDR3 region has 15 residues. V lost 1 base to trimming and J lost 2 bases, with 13 bases between them. CDR1 SGHNT and CDR2 YYREEE come from the germline V gene (reference sequence). CDR3 in DNA: TGTGCCAGCAGCTTGAGTAGCCTTGCCCCCTACGAGCAGTACTTC. This sequence encodes CASSLSSLAPYEQYF.

The rearrangement joins TRBV30 to TRBJ2-7; 8 bases fit TRBD1. The germline V gene encodes CDR1 GTSNPN and CDR2 SVGIG (reference sequence). The CDR3 consists of 15 residues. The V and J ends lost 1 base and 2 bases, in that order; junction bases with no gene match: 7. The CDR3 region is CAWSAPGQATYEQYF. DNA of the CDR3: TGTGCCTGGAGTGCCCCGGGACAGGCGACCTACGAGCAGTACTTC.

CDR3 in amino acids: CASSLPGGTADNEQFF. DNA for the CDR3: TGCGCCAGCAGCTTGCCGGGAGGGACCGCCGACAATGAGCAGTTCTTC. This chain joins TRBV5-1 and TRBJ2-1, with 8 bases identical to TRBD2. V shed 1 base, J shed 5 bases, and the junction held 8 bases outside the gene matches. Germline loops: CDR1 SGHRS, CDR2 YFSETQ. The CDR3 totals 16 residues.

The chain employs TRBV5-6 and TRBJ1-2; D is unresolved. The CDR3 loop spans 14 amino acids. Per germline, CDR1 SGHDT and CDR2 YYEEEE. The V gene lost 0 bases and the J gene lost 5 bases, with 11 bases spanning the gap. The CDR3 reads CASSLAGRGYGYTF. In DNA form, the CDR3 reads TGTGCCAGCAGCTTGGCCGGTCGAGGGTATGGCTACACCTTC.